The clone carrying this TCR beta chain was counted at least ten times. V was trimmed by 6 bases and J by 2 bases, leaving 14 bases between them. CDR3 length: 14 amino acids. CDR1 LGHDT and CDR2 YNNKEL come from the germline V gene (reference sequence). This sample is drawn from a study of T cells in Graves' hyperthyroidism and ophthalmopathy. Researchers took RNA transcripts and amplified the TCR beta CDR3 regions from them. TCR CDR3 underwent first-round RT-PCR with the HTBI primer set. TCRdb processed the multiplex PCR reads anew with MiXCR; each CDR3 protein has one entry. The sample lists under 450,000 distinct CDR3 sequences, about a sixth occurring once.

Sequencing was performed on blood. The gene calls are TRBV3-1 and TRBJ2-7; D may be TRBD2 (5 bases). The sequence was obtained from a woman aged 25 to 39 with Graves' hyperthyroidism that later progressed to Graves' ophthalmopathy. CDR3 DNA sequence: TGTGCCAGCAGTCAAACGGGGTCTACCTACGAGCAGTACTTC. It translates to CASSQTGSTYEQYF.